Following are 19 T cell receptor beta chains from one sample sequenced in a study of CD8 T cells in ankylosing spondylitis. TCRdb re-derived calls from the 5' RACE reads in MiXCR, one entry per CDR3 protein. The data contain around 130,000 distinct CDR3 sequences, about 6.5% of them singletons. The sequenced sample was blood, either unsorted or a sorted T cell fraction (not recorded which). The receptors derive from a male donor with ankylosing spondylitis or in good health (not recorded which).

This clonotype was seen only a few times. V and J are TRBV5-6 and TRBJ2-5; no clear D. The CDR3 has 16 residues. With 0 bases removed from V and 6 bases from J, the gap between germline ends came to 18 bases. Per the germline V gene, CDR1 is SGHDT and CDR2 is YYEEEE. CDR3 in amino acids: CASSLGGPGPVKTQYF. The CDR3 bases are TGTGCCAGCAGCTTGGGCGGACCAGGCCCGGTAAAGACCCAGTACTTC.

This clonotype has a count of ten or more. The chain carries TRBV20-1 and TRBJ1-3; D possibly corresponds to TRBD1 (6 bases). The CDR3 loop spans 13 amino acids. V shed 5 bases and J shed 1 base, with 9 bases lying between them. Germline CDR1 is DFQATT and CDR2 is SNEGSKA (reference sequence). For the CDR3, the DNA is TGCAGTGCTGGGGACACGTCTGGAAACACCATATATTTT. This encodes CSAGDTSGNTIYF.

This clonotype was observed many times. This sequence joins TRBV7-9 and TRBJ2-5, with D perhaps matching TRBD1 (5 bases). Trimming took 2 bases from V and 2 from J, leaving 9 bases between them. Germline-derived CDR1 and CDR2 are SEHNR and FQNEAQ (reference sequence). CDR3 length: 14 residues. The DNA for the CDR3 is TGTGCCAGCAGCTTAATGGGGCCTCAAGAGACCCAGTACTTC. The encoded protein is CASSLMGPQETQYF. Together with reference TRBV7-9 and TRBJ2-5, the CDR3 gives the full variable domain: DTGVSQNPRHKITKRGQNVTFRCDPISEHNRLYWYRQTLGQGPEFLTYFQNEAQLEKSRLLSDRFSAERPKGSFSTLEIQRTEQGDSAMYLCASSLMGPQETQYFGPGTRLLVL.

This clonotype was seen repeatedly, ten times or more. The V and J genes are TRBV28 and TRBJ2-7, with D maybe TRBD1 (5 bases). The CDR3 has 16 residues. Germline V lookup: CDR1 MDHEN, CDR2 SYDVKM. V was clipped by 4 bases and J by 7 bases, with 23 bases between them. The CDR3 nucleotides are TGTGCCAGCAGTTCTTCAGGGTCTTCCCGAGTGAGGGAGCAGTACTTC. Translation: CASSSSGSSRVREQYF. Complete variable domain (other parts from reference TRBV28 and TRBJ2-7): DVKVTQSSRYLVKRTGEKVFLECVQDMDHENMFWYRQDPGLGLRLIYFSYDVKMKEKGDIPEGYSVSREKKERFSLILESASTNQTSMYLCASSSSGSSRVREQYFGPGTRLTVT.

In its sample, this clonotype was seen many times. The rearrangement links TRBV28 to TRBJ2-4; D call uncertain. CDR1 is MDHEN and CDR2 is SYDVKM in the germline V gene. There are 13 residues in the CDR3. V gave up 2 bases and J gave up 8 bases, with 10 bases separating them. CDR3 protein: CASSLSQRDIQYF. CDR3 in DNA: TGTGCCAGCAGTTTAAGTCAACGGGACATTCAGTACTTC.

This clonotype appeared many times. CDR3 coding DNA: TGTGCCAGCAGCGTAGACCGGGGGCGCAATGGCTACACCTTC. Amino acid sequence: CASSVDRGRNGYTF. The chain couples TRBV9 to TRBJ1-2; D may be TRBD1 (6 bases). CDR3 size: 14 residues. CDR1 is SGDLS, CDR2 YYNGEE, per germline. V was clipped by 0 bases and J by 6 bases, with 12 bases between them.

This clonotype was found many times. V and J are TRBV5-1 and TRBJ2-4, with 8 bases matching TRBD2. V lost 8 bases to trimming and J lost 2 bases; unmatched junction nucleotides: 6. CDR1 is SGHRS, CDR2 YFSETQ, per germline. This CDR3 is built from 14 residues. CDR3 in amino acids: CASRGGPPKNIQYF. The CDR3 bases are TGCGCCAGTCGGGGGGGGCCCCCCAAAAACATTCAGTACTTC.

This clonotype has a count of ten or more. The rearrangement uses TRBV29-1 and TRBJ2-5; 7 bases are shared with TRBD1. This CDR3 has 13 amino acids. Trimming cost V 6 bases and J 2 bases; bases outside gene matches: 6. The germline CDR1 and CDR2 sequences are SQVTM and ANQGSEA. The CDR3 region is CSVGQWSQETQYF. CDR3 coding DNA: TGCAGCGTGGGACAGTGGAGTCAAGAGACCCAGTACTTC.

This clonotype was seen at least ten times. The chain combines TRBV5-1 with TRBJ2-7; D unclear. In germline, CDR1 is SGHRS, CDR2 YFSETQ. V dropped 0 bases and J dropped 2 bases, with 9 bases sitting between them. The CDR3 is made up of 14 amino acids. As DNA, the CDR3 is TGCGCCAGCAGCTTGGCCACGGCCACCTACGAGCAGTACTTC. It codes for CASSLATATYEQYF.

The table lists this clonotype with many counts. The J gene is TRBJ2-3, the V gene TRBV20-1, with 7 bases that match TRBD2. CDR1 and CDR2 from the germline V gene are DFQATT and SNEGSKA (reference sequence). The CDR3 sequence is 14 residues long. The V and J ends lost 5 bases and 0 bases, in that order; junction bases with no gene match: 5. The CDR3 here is CSARSGPSTDTQYF. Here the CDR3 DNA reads TGCAGTGCTCGTAGCGGGCCTAGCACAGATACGCAGTATTTT.

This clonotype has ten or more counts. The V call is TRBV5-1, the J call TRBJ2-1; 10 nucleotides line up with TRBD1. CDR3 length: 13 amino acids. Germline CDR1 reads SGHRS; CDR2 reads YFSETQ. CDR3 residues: CASTGGFNNEQFF. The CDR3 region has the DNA TGCGCGTCGACAGGGGGCTTCAACAATGAGCAGTTCTTC.

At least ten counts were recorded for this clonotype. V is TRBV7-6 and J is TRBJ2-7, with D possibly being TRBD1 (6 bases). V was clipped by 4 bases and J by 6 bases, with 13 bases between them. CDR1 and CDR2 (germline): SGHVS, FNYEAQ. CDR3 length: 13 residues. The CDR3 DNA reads TGTGCCAGCAGCTCCCTGGGGGCTGGCGAGCAGTACTTC. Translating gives CASSSLGAGEQYF.

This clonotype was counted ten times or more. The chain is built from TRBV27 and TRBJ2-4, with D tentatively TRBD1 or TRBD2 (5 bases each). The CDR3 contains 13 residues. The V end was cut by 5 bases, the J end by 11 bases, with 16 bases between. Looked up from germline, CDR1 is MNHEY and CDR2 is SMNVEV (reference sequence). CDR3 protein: CASSPQIGTFQYF. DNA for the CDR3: TGTGCCAGCAGTCCACAAATCGGGACGTTTCAGTACTTC.

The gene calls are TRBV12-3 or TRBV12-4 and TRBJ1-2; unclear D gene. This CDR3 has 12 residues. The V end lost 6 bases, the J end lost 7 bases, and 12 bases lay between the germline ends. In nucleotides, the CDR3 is TGTGCCAGCAGACATGGGGAGTTTGGCTACACCTTC. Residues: CASRHGEFGYTF.

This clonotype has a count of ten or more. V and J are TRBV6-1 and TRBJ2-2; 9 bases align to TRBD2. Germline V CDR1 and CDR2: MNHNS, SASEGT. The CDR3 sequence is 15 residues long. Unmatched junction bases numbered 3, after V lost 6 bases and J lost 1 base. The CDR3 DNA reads TGTGCCAGCAGCAGGACTAGCGTGAACACCGGGGAGCTGTTTTTT. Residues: CASSRTSVNTGELFF.

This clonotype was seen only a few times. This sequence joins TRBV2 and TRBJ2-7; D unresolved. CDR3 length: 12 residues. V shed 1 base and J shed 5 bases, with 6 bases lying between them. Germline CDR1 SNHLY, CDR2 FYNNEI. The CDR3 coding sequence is TGTGCCAGCAGTGAAGAGGTTCACGAGCAGTACTTC. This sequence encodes CASSEEVHEQYF.

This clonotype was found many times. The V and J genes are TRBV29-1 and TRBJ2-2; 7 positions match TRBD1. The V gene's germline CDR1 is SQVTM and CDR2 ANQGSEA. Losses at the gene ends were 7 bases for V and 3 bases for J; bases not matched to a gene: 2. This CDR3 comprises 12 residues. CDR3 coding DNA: TGCAGCGGGACAGGACACACCGGGGAGCTGTTTTTT. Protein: CSGTGHTGELFF.

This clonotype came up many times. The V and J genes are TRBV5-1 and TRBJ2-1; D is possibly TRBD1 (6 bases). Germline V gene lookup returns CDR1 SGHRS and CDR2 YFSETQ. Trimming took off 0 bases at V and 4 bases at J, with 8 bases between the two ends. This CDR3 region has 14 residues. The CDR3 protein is CASSLVGQYNEQFF. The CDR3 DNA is TGCGCCAGCAGCTTGGTTGGACAGTACAATGAGCAGTTCTTC.

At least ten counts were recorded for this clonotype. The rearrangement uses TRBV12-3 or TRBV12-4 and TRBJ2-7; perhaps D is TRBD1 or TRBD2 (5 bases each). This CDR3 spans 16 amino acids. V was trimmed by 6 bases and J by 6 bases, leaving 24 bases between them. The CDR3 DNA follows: TGTGCCAGCAGCGTCCCCGGGGCCCCCCCATACGGCGAGCAGTACTTC. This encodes CASSVPGAPPYGEQYF.